Included here is one T cell receptor beta chain sequence, with context. Its antigen is unidentified. In germline, CDR1 is SEHNR, CDR2 FQNEAQ (reference sequence). The V end lost 4 bases, the J end lost 6 bases, and 6 bases lay between the germline ends. The CDR3 length is 12 residues. These data belong to a study of CD8+ T cells in alopecia areata. Study-wide results and caveats: Scalp lesions, especially in alopecia totalis/universalis, had higher clonality than normal scalp.

T lymphocytes (CD4+ and CD8+) were sorted from PBMCs. Reverse transcription of extracted RNA yielded cDNA, which provided the sequencing template. The repertoire was sequenced with immunoSEQ multiplex PCR; TCRdb's copy has only in-frame clones and lacks some. This table has roughly 140,000 clones, approximately 60% appearing once. The sequencing sample was made of CD8+ T cells sorted from blood. The chain recombines TRBV7-9 with TRBJ2-2; D unclear. The TCR sequence derives from a human donor in good health. The CDR3 sequence: CASSSDPGELFF. The CDR3 DNA is TGTGCCAGCAGCTCCGACCCCGGGGAGCTGTTTTTT.